These 25 T cell receptor beta chains originate from one sample sequenced in a study of CDR3 diversity in severe acne. TCRdb redid the calling of the PCR reads with MiXCR, one entry per CDR3 protein. The sample lists approximately 84,000 distinct CDR3 sequences, under 60% occurring once. Source material: blood. The receptors were gathered from a male donor in good health, without acne.

This clonotype is labeled medium-sized. The chain links TRBV6-6 to TRBJ2-7, with unresolved D. This CDR3 contains 12 residues. The ends were cut back, 2 bases at V and 3 bases at J, with 5 bases in the middle. Germline CDR1 MNHNY, CDR2 SVGAGI (reference sequence). The CDR3 nucleotides read TGTGCCAGCAGTTACACCGACTACGAGCAGTACTTC. It translates to CASSYTDYEQYF.

This clonotype was counted only a few times. V usage is TRBV29-1 and J usage is TRBJ1-2; D might be TRBD1 (6 bases). CDR1 is SQVTM, CDR2 ANQGSEA, per germline. This CDR3 contains 14 residues. Between the trimmed V and J ends, which lost 6 bases and 4 bases, there was a span of 18 bases. The CDR3 region is CSVGPRTASYGYTF. The CDR3 DNA follows: TGCAGCGTGGGGCCCCGGACAGCCTCCTATGGCTACACCTTC.

The rearrangement uses TRBV18 and TRBJ1-2, with 9 positions matching TRBD1. The CDR3 spans 14 residues. Per germline, CDR1 KGHSH and CDR2 LQKENI. The J segment lost 3 bases and the V segment lost 5 bases, leaving 4 bases of the junction unmatched. CDR3 coding DNA: TGTGCCAGCTCATCGACAGGGGGACACTATGGCTACACCTTC. Its translation: CASSSTGGHYGYTF.

This clonotype has at least ten counts. Here the CDR3 DNA reads TGCAGTGCTAGAGATATCACAGGGTTCGATATTGAAGCTTTCTTT. Protein sequence: CSARDITGFDIEAFF. This chain links TRBV20-1 with TRBJ1-1; D perhaps matches TRBD1 (6 bases). The V gene lost 0 bases and the J gene lost 7 bases, with 18 bases spanning the gap. Germline CDR1 reads DFQATT; CDR2 reads SNEGSKA (reference sequence). The CDR3 is 15 amino acids.

This sequence joins TRBV15 and TRBJ2-5; 7 nucleotides agree with TRBD1. This CDR3 has 15 amino acids. The germline V gene has CDR1 LNHNV and CDR2 YYDKDF (reference sequence). J was trimmed by 5 bases and V by 3 bases; bases with no gene match: 9. The CDR3 protein is CATSSARGNYETQYF. DNA for the CDR3: TGTGCCACCAGCAGCGCCAGGGGGAACTACGAGACCCAGTACTTC.

This clonotype appeared many times. The chain links TRBV12-3 or TRBV12-4 to TRBJ1-2; D gene uncertain. The CDR3 is 14 amino acids. V was shortened by 3 bases and J by 2 bases, with 10 bases between the two germline ends. Here the CDR3 reads CASSFNLGNYGYTF. Written as DNA, the CDR3 is TGTGCCAGCAGTTTTAATCTGGGGAACTATGGCTACACCTTC.

The gene calls are TRBV6-5 and TRBJ1-1, with D perhaps matching TRBD1 (5 bases). This CDR3 contains 12 residues. V lost 6 bases, J lost 7 bases, and 12 bases lay in between. Germline values: CDR1 MNHEY, CDR2 SVGAGI. Here the CDR3 DNA reads TGTGCCAGCAGCAACCCTCAGGGTGAAGCTTTCTTT. This gives the protein CASSNPQGEAFF.

At least ten counts were recorded for this clonotype. V and J are TRBV9 and TRBJ2-3, with 10 bases that match TRBD2. The CDR3 spans 15 residues. V lost 0 bases, J lost 4 bases, and 2 bases stayed unmatched. Per germline, CDR1 SGDLS and CDR2 YYNGEE. CDR3 amino acids: CASSVGLAGADTQYF. The CDR3 region has the DNA TGTGCCAGCAGCGTAGGGCTAGCGGGAGCAGATACGCAGTATTTT.

This clonotype was picked up many times. The gene calls are TRBV2 and TRBJ1-1; D uncertain. Per the germline V gene, CDR1 is SNHLY and CDR2 is FYNNEI. The CDR3 sequence is 11 residues long. Trimming pared 9 bases from V and 0 bases from J, leaving 5 bases between. CDR3 DNA: TGTGCCAGTCGTATGAACACTGAAGCTTTCTTT. Amino acids: CASRMNTEAFF.

By share, this clonotype counts as medium-sized (0.01 to 0.1%). The J gene is TRBJ2-7, the V gene TRBV2; D may be TRBD2 (6 bases). Germline loops: CDR1 SNHLY, CDR2 FYNNEI. V was shortened by 4 bases and J by 2 bases, with 12 bases between the two germline ends. The length of the CDR3 is 14 residues. The CDR3 reads CASSVGGFTYEQYF. CDR3 sequence (DNA): TGTGCCAGCAGTGTTGGGGGGTTTACCTACGAGCAGTACTTC.

Many counts were recorded for this clonotype. The chain employs TRBV6-1 and TRBJ1-5, with a tentative D call TRBD1 (5 bases). CDR3 length equals 13 residues. The germline gives CDR1 MNHNS, CDR2 SASEGT. Between the trimmed V and J ends, which lost 8 bases and 7 bases, there was a span of 15 bases. Here the CDR3 reads CASAEQGSQPQHF. CDR3 sequence (DNA): TGTGCCAGCGCGGAGCAGGGATCACAGCCCCAGCATTTT.

The chain combines TRBV20-1 with TRBJ2-7; 9 bases map to TRBD1. With 6 bases clipped from V and 7 bases from J, the junction kept 7 bases outside the gene matches. This CDR3 is built from 12 residues. CDR1 and CDR2 from the germline V gene are DFQATT and SNEGSKA (reference sequence). CDR3 coding DNA: TGCAGTGCCAGCGACAGGGGGACGGAGCAGTACTTC. Its translation is CSASDRGTEQYF.

This clonotype is deemed medium-sized. The V and J genes are TRBV7-9 and TRBJ2-7; possibly TRBD1 for D (6 bases). This CDR3 spans 15 amino acids. The germline gives CDR1 SEHNR, CDR2 FQNEAQ (reference sequence). With 2 bases removed from V and 5 bases from J, the gap between germline ends came to 16 bases. This chain's CDR3 is CASSLSQQGVHEQYF. The CDR3 DNA follows: TGTGCCAGCAGCTTAAGTCAACAGGGCGTCCACGAGCAGTACTTC.

The chain joins TRBV7-3 to TRBJ2-7, with 11 nucleotides matching TRBD2. In germline, CDR1 is SGHTA, CDR2 FQGTGA. CDR3 size: 15 residues. The V segment lost 5 bases and the J segment 3 bases; nucleotides outside the gene matches: 6. DNA for the CDR3: TGTGCCAGCAGCCCGCGACTAGCGGGAATCTACGAGCAGTACTTC. Residues: CASSPRLAGIYEQYF.

A few counts support this clonotype. The V gene is TRBV6-5, the J gene TRBJ1-1; D is undetermined. This CDR3 has 13 amino acids. The V and J ends lost 2 bases and 2 bases respectively, with 6 bases between them. The V gene's germline CDR1 is MNHEY and CDR2 SVGAGI. The CDR3 is CASSYPGNTEAFF. For the CDR3, the DNA is TGTGCCAGCAGTTACCCAGGAAACACTGAAGCTTTCTTT.

This clonotype was seen repeatedly, ten times or more. The chain links TRBV7-2 to TRBJ1-1; TRBD1 aligns across 10 bases. Germline CDR1 reads SGHTA; CDR2 reads FQGNSA. V gave up 5 bases and J gave up 0 bases; unmatched junction bases: 3. The CDR3 is made up of 15 amino acids. CDR3 sequence (DNA): TGTGCCAGCAGCCATGGGACAGGGGTGAACACTGAAGCTTTCTTT. This sequence encodes CASSHGTGVNTEAFF.

This clonotype has ten or more counts. The CDR3, as DNA: TGTGCCAGCAGCTTGGCGGCAGCCGATCAGCCCCAGCATTTT. Protein sequence: CASSLAAADQPQHF. The genes are TRBV5-6 and TRBJ1-5; D remains ambiguous. Trimming pared 0 bases from V and 5 bases from J, leaving 9 bases between. Germline CDR1 and CDR2: SGHDT and YYEEEE. CDR3 length equals 14 residues.

The sample holds many counts of this clonotype. V usage is TRBV20-1 and J usage is TRBJ2-3; 7 bases match TRBD2. Germline CDR1 and CDR2: DFQATT and SNEGSKA (reference sequence). The CDR3 length is 15 residues. V trimming: 6 bases; J trimming: 2 bases; junction bases outside the gene matches: 11. The CDR3 loop reads CSAAEGTIPTDTQYF. CDR3 sequence (DNA): TGCAGTGCGGCCGAGGGGACTATCCCCACAGATACGCAGTATTTT.

This rearrangement joins TRBV2 to TRBJ1-2; 7 bases agree with TRBD1. Germline CDR1 SNHLY, CDR2 FYNNEI. The CDR3 is 15 amino acids. V gave up 6 bases and J gave up 0 bases; unmatched junction bases: 7. CDR3 nucleotides: TGTGCCAGCAGCCAGACAGGGACCACTAACTATGGCTACACCTTC. Translation gives CASSQTGTTNYGYTF.

Ten or more counts support this clonotype. This CDR3 reads CASIPFQGWETQYF. CDR3 DNA sequence: TGTGCCAGCATACCATTCCAGGGGTGGGAGACCCAGTACTTC. The genes are TRBV12-3 or TRBV12-4 and TRBJ2-5; D may be TRBD1 (6 bases). This CDR3 is built from 14 residues. Trimming took off 7 bases at V and 5 bases at J, with 17 bases between the two ends.

The chain uses TRBV7-6 and TRBJ2-3; tentatively, D is TRBD2 (6 bases). The CDR3 runs 14 residues. The germline V gene has CDR1 SGHVS and CDR2 FNYEAQ. Trimming took off 0 bases at V and 7 bases at J, with 11 bases between the two ends. The CDR3 protein is CASSLAGGTYTQYF. The CDR3 DNA reads TGTGCCAGCAGCTTAGCGGGGGGAACCTATACGCAGTATTTT.

This clonotype was observed many times. The chain has TRBV5-1 and TRBJ2-4; D is undetermined. CDR1 and CDR2 (germline): SGHRS, YFSETQ. This CDR3 has 13 residues. Between the trimmed V and J ends, which lost 1 base and 3 bases, there was a span of 5 bases. This chain's CDR3 is CASSLSDKNIQYF. In DNA form, the CDR3 reads TGCGCCAGCAGCTTGTCGGACAAAAACATTCAGTACTTC.

The table lists this clonotype with many counts. The chain links TRBV12-3 or TRBV12-4 to TRBJ2-2; no firm D call. V shed 3 bases and J shed 7 bases, with 3 bases lying between them. CDR3 length equals 11 residues. The CDR3 region has the DNA TGTGCCAGCAGTTTTGGCGGGGAGCTGTTTTTT. Translating it yields CASSFGGELFF.

The chain combines TRBV5-1 with TRBJ2-5; TRBD1 might be the D (6 bases). The CDR3 spans 13 residues. Trimming removed 9 bases at V and 2 bases at J, with 14 bases between. Germline V lookup: CDR1 SGHRS, CDR2 YFSETQ. CDR3 loop: CATTDSSQETQYF. The CDR3 DNA follows: TGCGCCACCACGGACAGTTCACAAGAGACCCAGTACTTC.

The genes are TRBV20-1 and TRBJ2-7, with D tentatively TRBD1 or TRBD2 (5 bases each). Germline CDR1 DFQATT, CDR2 SNEGSKA (reference sequence). V lost 5 bases and J lost 9, with 26 bases in between. The CDR3 runs to 15 residues. This CDR3 is CSALGTGPGLEGQYF. The CDR3 coding sequence is TGCAGTGCTCTCGGTACGGGGCCAGGGCTGGAAGGGCAGTACTTC.